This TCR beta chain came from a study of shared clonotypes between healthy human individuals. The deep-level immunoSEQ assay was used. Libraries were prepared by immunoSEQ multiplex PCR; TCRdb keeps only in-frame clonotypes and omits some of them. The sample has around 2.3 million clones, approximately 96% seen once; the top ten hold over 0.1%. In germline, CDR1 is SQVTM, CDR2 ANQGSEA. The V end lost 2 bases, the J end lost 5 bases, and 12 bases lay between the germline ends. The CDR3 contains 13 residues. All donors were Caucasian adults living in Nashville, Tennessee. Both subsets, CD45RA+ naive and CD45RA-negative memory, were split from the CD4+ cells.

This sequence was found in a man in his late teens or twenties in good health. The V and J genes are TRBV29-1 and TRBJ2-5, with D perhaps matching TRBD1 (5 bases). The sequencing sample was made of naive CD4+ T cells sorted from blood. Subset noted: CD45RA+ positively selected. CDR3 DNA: TGCAGCGTTGAACAGGGATTGGGGGAGACCCAGTACTTC. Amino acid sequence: CSVEQGLGETQYF.